Below, one T cell receptor beta chain is given with its context. Profiling relied on immunoSEQ multiplex PCR, and the TCRdb table lists in-frame clones only, not all of them. The table shows approximately 1,500 clones, with just over 75% occurring only once. This specimen comes from a study of T cell repertoires and Cas9 in healthy adults. Whole-study context: SpCas9-reactive CD4 and CD8 T cells were characterized for potency, cytotoxicity and lineage. Study findings and constraints: SpCas9-reactive regulatory T cells reportedly mitigated SpCas9-reactive effector T cells in vitro. SpCas9-reactive regulatory T cells appeared frequent in the SpCas9-reactive T cell response.

Germline CDR1 reads SGHAT; CDR2 reads FQDESV (reference sequence). The CDR3 is made up of 14 amino acids. The J segment lost 7 bases and the V segment lost 4 bases, leaving 3 bases of the junction unmatched. The chain couples TRBV11-1 to TRBJ1-4; 10 bases fit TRBD1. Sequenced sample: SpCas9-reactive Tregs (CD4+, CD25+, CD127-, CD137+, CD154-) from PBMCs; culture status not recorded. This receptor was taken from a human donor in good health. The CDR3 bases are TGTGCCAGCAGCTCGGGACAGGGGAGTGAAAAACTGTTTTTT. This encodes CASSSGQGSEKLFF.